There are a few counts of the clone carrying this T cell receptor (beta chain). Its antigen is unknown. TCRdb independently ran MiXCR on the reads; one entry per CDR3 protein. The repertoire holds roughly 280,000 distinct CDR3 sequences, with about 20% as singletons. This record comes from a study of T cell repertoires in cytomegalovirus infection. Overall study: Well-studied HLA-B-restricted epitopes and recently identified HLA-C-restricted epitopes of CMV were both used in the study. Broader study findings: Summed public TCR beta family frequency identified CMV carriers bearing the relevant HLA. The response measured ex vivo was dominated by TCR beta clonotypes (HLA-C-restricted and CMV-specific).

The clonotype originates from a human donor in good health (CMV status not recorded). Some clones in this sample may be carry-over from other donors' samples. Sequencing used cultured PBMCs, obtained from culture after CMV antigen stimulation.

CDR3 nucleotide sequence: TGTGCCAGCAGGCAAACAGACAGAAACACTGAAGCTTTCTTT. This sequence encodes CASRQTDRNTEAFF. The rearrangement uses TRBV6-5 and TRBJ1-1, with D perhaps matching TRBD1 (5 bases). The CDR3 covers 14 residues. Germline V gene sequence: CDR1 MNHEY, CDR2 SVGAGI. The V end was cut by 6 bases, the J end by 2 bases, with 13 bases between.